This TCR beta chain was sequenced for a study of T cells in Graves' hyperthyroidism and ophthalmopathy. Study details: Blood was drawn when the patient was first diagnosed and still untreated. Whole-study results and caveats: The model identified upcoming ophthalmopathy a median approximately six months ahead of onset.

The ends lost 5 bases at V and 4 bases at J; junction bases unmatched: 9. The CDR3 runs to 15 residues. Germline loops: CDR1 SGHRS, CDR2 YFSETQ. If no ophthalmopathy progression occurred within 18 months, Graves' hyperthyroidism was stable. Patients were excluded for uncontrolled infection, other autoimmune disease, pregnancy or lactation. Note on this clonotype: The antigen is undetermined.

Amplified TCR beta CDR3 regions came from RNA transcripts. A first-round RT-PCR of the TCR CDR3 used the HTBI primer set. TCRdb redid the calling of the multiplex PCR reads with MiXCR, one entry per CDR3 protein. Among more than 650,000 distinct CDR3 sequences, 14% were seen once, and the ten largest hold roughly 10%. The clonotype originates from a woman under 30 with Graves' hyperthyroidism. Sequenced: blood. V and J are TRBV5-1 and TRBJ1-5, with TRBD1 identical over 7 bases. CDR3 coding DNA: TGCGCCAGCAGGTCCATACAGGGGTTGAATCAGCCCCAGCATTTT. This gives the protein CASRSIQGLNQPQHF. The variable domain in full, with the rest retrieved from reference TRBV5-1 and TRBJ1-5, is KAGVTQTPRYLIKTRGQQVTLSCSPISGHRSVSWYQQTPGQGLQFLFEYFSETQRNKGNFPGRFSGRQFSNSRSEMNVSTLELGDSALYLCASRSIQGLNQPQHFGDGTRLSIL.